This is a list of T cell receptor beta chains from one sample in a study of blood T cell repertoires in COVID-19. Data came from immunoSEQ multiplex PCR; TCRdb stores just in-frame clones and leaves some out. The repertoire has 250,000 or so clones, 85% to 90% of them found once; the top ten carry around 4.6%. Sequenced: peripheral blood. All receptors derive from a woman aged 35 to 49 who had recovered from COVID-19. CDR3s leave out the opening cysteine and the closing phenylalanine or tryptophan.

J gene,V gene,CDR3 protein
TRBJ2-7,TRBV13,ASSLGAGSDEQY
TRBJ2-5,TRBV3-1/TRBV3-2,ASSHRVQETQY
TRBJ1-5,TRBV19,ASSPTGGGQPQH
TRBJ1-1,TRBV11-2,ASQTGGMNTEAF
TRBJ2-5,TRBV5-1,ASSRGAETQY
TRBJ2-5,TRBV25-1,ASRKTGPGEETQY
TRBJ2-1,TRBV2,ASSERGRLYNEQF
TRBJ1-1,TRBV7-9,ASSVWTENTEAF
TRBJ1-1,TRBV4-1,ASSPHFPGGMNTEAF
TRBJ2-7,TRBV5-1,ASRTTGSLSDEQY
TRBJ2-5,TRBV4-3,ASSRGTSGRETQY
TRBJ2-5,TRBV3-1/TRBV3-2,ASSHIAGGAETQY
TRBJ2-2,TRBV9,ASSQTGSGNTGELF
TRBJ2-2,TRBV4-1,ASSQGRGYTGELF
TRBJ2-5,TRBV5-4,ASSQQTNEETQY
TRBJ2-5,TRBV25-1,ASRREVQETQY
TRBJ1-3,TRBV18,ASSPFDRAGNTIY
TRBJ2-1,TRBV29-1,SVRIQGYFEQF
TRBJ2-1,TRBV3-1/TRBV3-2,ASRLDRGSYNEQF
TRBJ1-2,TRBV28,ASSKGGAYGYT
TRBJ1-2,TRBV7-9,ASSLAGTDGYGYT
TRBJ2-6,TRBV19,ASSIPPLAGWAGANVLT
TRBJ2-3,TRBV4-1,ASSQEGGSLAGDTQY
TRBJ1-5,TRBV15,ATSRARVGQPQH
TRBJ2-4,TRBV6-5,ASGPDGFGKNIQY
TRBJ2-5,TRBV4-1,ASSQGGLRQETQY
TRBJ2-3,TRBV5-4,ASSPVISGGPDTQY
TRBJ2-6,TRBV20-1,SASSHMDRGSSGANVLT
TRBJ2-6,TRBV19,ASSSDSGSGANVLT
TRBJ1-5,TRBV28,ASSFVGQGVRYSNQPQH
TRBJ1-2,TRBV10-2,ASSPNYGGYT
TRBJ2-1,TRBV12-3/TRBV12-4,ASSFMNEQF
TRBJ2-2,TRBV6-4,ATRGGTNTGELF
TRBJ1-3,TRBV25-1,ASSEHGAGNTIY
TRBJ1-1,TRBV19,ASSMGRGGRAF
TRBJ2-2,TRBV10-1,ASSGGRVTGELF
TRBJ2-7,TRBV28,ASTSGQGAYEQY
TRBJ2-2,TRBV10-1,ASSESLTGELF
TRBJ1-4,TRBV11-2,ASRDIKDLEKLF
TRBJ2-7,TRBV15,ATSRGSGGADEQY
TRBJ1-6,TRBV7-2,ASSFEQVGDGGSPLH
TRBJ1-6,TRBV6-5,ASSFGGVSPLH
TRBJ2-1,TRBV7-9,ASTYGLAPDNEQF
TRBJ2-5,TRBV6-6,ASSYTGQGSPETQY